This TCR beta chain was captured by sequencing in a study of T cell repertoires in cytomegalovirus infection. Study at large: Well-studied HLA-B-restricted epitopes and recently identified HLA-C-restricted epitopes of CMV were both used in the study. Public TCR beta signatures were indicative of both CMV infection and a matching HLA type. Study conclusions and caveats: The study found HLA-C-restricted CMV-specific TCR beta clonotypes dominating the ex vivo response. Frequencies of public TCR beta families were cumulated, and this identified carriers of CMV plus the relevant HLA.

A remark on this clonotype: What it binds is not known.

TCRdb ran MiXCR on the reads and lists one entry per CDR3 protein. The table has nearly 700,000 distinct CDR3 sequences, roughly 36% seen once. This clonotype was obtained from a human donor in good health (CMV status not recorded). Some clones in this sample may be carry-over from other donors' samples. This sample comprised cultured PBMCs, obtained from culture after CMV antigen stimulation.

The CDR3 loop is CSARQGQTDTQYF. The CDR3 DNA reads as TGCAGTGCTAGACAAGGACAGACAGATACGCAGTATTTT. This chain connects TRBV20-1 to TRBJ2-3; D might be TRBD1 (6 bases). Between the trimmed V and J ends, which lost 2 bases and 3 bases, there was a span of 9 bases. This CDR3 comprises 13 residues. Germline V gene lookup returns CDR1 DFQATT and CDR2 SNEGSKA (reference sequence).